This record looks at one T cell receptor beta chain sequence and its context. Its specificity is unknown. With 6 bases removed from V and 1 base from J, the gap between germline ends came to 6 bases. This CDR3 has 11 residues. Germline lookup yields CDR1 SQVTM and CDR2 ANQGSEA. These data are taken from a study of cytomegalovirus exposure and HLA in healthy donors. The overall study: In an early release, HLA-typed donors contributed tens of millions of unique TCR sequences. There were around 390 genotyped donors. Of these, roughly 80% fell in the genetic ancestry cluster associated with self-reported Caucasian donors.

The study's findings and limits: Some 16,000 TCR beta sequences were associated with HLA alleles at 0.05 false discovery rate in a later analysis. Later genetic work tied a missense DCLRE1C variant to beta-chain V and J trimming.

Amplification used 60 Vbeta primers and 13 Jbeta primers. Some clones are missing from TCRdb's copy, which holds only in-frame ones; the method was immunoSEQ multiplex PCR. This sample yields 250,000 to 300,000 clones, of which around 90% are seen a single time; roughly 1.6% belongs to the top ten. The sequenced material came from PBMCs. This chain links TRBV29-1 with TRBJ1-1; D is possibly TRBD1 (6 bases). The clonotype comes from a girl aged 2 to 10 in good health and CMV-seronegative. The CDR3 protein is CSVTGNTEAFF. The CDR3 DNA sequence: TGCAGCGTGACAGGGAACACTGAAGCTTTCTTT.